This T cell receptor (beta chain) originates from a study of vaccination effects on CD4 cells after COVID-19 (dated by TCRdb to between 2021 and 2024). Turning to the overall study: Each participant received two doses of an mRNA SARS-CoV-2 vaccine, either BNT162b2 or mRNA-1273. In the study, cultures from other donors were sequenced using the Oncomine TCR Beta short-read assay on an Illumina iSeq 100. In a couple of convalescent patients, pre-vaccine samples were collected 16 days and one week ahead of the first dose, 142 and 148 days after COVID-19 diagnosis. SARS-CoV-2 spike-specific CD4+ TCR repertoires were compared before and after mRNA vaccination in COVID-19 convalescent patients and in infection-naive vaccine recipients. The full study included 9 to 10 COVID-19 convalescent patients and several SARS-CoV-2-naive healthy vaccine recipients.

The CDR3, cysteine through phenylalanine, is 13 amino acids long. Only CDR3 DNA is held: 39 bases, read in frame from base 1. Trimming takes 3 bases from V and 8 bases from J, and the germline ends sit 8 bases apart. Of note for this clone: Its antigen has not been determined. The record has no base qualities; no much larger clone is one base away.

Receptor amplification or capture employed the immunoSEQ multiplex PCR assay. DNA from the cultured and isolated CD4+ T cells underwent TCR beta CDR3 sequencing. Processing in the source paper ran as follows. The analysis removed non-productive TCR sequences, trimmed reads to the CDR3 region, and retained only CDR3s that were 7 or more amino acids long. Antigen-specific clonotypes were identified using the MANAFEST web app by comparison of expansion in peptide wells against reference cultures. To be called positive, a clone needed expansion at FDR<0.05 compared with the reference and with all other wells, an odds ratio greater than 5, and a frequency greater than 0.1% in two replicate wells. A clonotype was called cross-reactive if it was significantly expanded both in SARS-CoV-2 spike wells and in at least one common cold coronavirus spike condition. CDR3 similarity was assessed by Levenshtein distance using the stringdist R package, and unrooted trees were constructed with ape in R 3.6.1. TCRdb's version of the immuneACCESS table is confined to in-frame rearrangements and falls short of the full clone set. An unresolved V gene accounts for under half of the shortfall where checked; the remainder is of unknown origin. V and J calls and clone size are as listed in that table; D and trimming were resolved from the DNA. The sample records about 26,000 clones, approximately 80% of which are singletons. Around 16% of the sample lies in the top ten.

Summary of the overall study and its limitations: Marked clonal contraction was observed in both infection-induced and vaccine-induced clones at late post-vaccination timepoints, consistent with waning T cell responses. Only a small number of convalescent patients were included, and no early post-infection timepoints were available, which limited the study. Among convalescent patients, the spike-reactive repertoire after vaccination was made up mainly of new vaccine-induced clones that were largely distinct from the clones induced by infection.

In the ViraFEST assay, PBMC were stimulated with viral peptide pools, and antigen-specific CD4+ T cell clonotypes were then identified by expansion using TCR sequencing. After less than eleven days of culture, CD4+ T cells were isolated with the EasySep CD4+ T cell isolation kit. Convalescent patients had PCR-confirmed SARS-CoV-2 infection between March and December 2020, before Alpha, Beta and Delta variants emerged in the United States. Each well held more than 1.5 million PBMC cultured in IMDM containing 5% human AB serum, 8.5 to 10 IU/ml IL-2 and gentamicin, along with around 9.1 ug/ml peptides. On days 3 and 7, half of the culture medium was replaced with fresh IL-2-containing medium. Unless noted otherwise, every peptide stimulation condition was cultured in triplicate wells. Using Ficoll-Paque Plus gradient centrifugation, PBMC were separated from whole blood and then either used fresh or cryopreserved at -140C. The spike proteins of SARS-CoV-2 and of the common cold coronaviruses HCoV-NL63, HCoV-OC43 and HCoV-229E were spanned by overlapping peptide pools. Genomic DNA was extracted from cultured CD4+ T cells with the QIAamp micro DNA kit.

The receptor was derived from a human donor who had a prior SARS-CoV-2 infection. Sequenced material: CD4+ T cells from PBMCs cultured with HCoV-NL63 spike peptides, taken before COVID-19 vaccination. The cell subset or site label, read with the paper, signifies: HCoV-NL63 spike overlapping peptide pool stimulation. The chain joins TRBV12-3 or TRBV12-4 to TRBJ1-6, with the D gene too uncertain to name. The DNA reads as follows: TGTGCCAGCAGTTTTTCGGGTTATTCACCCCTCCACTTT. It translates as CASSFSGYSPLHF.